Each of the 20 T cell receptor beta chains below was sequenced from the same sample in a study of T cells in localized non-small cell lung cancer. TCRdb's copy holds only in-frame clones and misses some; the assay was immunoSEQ multiplex PCR. Among several thousand clones listed, less than 20% were seen once. Source: lung tumor tissue, taken before any cancer treatment. Receptors were obtained from a man between 40 and 70 years old with stage I lung adenocarcinoma.

This sequence joins TRBV11-3 and TRBJ1-1; 7 nucleotides align to TRBD1. Germline V gene lookup returns CDR1 SGHNT and CDR2 YENEEA. Trimming removed 6 bases from V and 2 bases from J; junction bases left unmatched: 6. CDR3 length equals 14 residues. The CDR3 nucleotides read TGTGCCAGCAGTTTGACAGGGATCAACACTGAAGCTTTCTTT. It translates to CASSLTGINTEAFF.

The chain employs TRBV19 and TRBJ1-2; D is undetermined. V lost 4 bases and J lost 1, with 22 bases in between. The CDR3 has 18 amino acids. CDR1 LNHDA and CDR2 SQIVND come from the germline V gene (reference sequence). The DNA for the CDR3 is TGTGCCAGTAGTAGTACCCTTCGTGCTCCCACGGTTAACTATGGCTACACCTTC. Protein product: CASSSTLRAPTVNYGYTF.

The chain recombines TRBV29-1 with TRBJ1-1, with D unclear. The V and J ends lost 0 bases and 0 bases respectively, with 2 bases between them. CDR1 is SQVTM and CDR2 is ANQGSEA in the germline V gene. The CDR3 contains 12 residues. CDR3 bases: TGCAGCGTTGAAGATGTGAACACTGAAGCTTTCTTT. It is translated as CSVEDVNTEAFF.

This chain connects TRBV28 to TRBJ2-5; the match to TRBD2 covers 8 bases. V dropped 6 bases and J dropped 5; count of bases not matched to a gene: 8. This CDR3 spans 14 amino acids. Germline CDR1 reads MDHEN; CDR2 reads SYDVKM. CDR3 in DNA: TGTGCCAGCAGCGCGGGACTAGAAAGCGAGACCCAGTACTTC. Protein sequence: CASSAGLESETQYF.

This clone occurred a few times. The gene calls are TRBV29-1 and TRBJ2-1; 8 bases are a match to TRBD2. The CDR3 consists of 15 residues. V lost 4 bases and J lost 6; bases outside the gene matches: 11. Germline V gives CDR1 SQVTM, CDR2 ANQGSEA. The CDR3 coding sequence is TGCAGCGTTGGAAAACGGGGGGGCCTCGGCAATGAGCAGTTCTTC. Its protein product is CSVGKRGGLGNEQFF.

This clone occurred a few times. V gene TRBV23-1 combines with J gene TRBJ2-7; D gene ambiguous. TRBV23-1 is recorded as an ORF, its role being uncertain. Trimming shortened V by 6 bases and J by 1 base, and 10 bases separated the two germline ends. This CDR3 contains 13 residues. The CDR3 here is CASSPHSSYEQYV. The CDR3 DNA reads TGCGCCAGCAGCCCGCACTCTTCCTACGAGCAGTACGTC.

This clone is classed as medium-sized (0.01 to 0.1%). This chain uses TRBV9 with TRBJ2-2; 8 nucleotides line up with TRBD1. This CDR3 has 13 residues. The germline CDR1 and CDR2 sequences are SGDLS and YYNGEE. J gave up 4 bases and V 5 bases, and 1 base lay outside the gene matches. CDR3 coding DNA: TGTGCCAGCAGGACAGGGGTCACCGGGGAGCTGTTTTTT. It is translated as CASRTGVTGELFF.

This sequence joins TRBV15 and TRBJ2-3; 11 positions agree with TRBD2. The CDR3 is 18 residues long. V shed 1 base and J 3 bases; nucleotides not matched to a gene: 9. Germline-derived CDR1 and CDR2 are LNHNV and YYDKDF (reference sequence). The CDR3 sequence is CATSRGARASGRTDTQYF. CDR3 bases: TGTGCCACCAGCAGAGGGGCGCGGGCTAGCGGGAGGACAGATACGCAGTATTTT.

The CDR3 here is CASSLDATDTGELFF. In nucleotides, the CDR3 is TGTGCCAGCAGCTTAGATGCTACAGACACCGGGGAGCTGTTTTTT. The chain recombines TRBV11-3 with TRBJ2-2; no reliable D call. The CDR3 has 15 amino acids. Germline values: CDR1 SGHNT, CDR2 YENEEA. With 0 bases removed from V and 3 bases from J, the gap between germline ends came to 8 bases.

This clone ranks as medium-sized. Distinct nucleotide sequences in the sample also encode this CDR3. The chain links TRBV11-3 to TRBJ2-2; 8 bases are shared with TRBD1. The junction had 6 bases not matched to a gene; V was cut back by 8 bases and J by 4 bases. CDR3 length: 14 residues. In germline, CDR1 is SGHNT, CDR2 YENEEA. The CDR3 nucleotides are TGTGCCAGCTCCGGACAGGGCGGCACCGGGGAGCTGTTTTTT. Its protein is CASSGQGGTGELFF.

The table lists this clone with a count of one. The chain carries TRBV5-1 and TRBJ1-4, with D possibly matching TRBD1 (5 bases). CDR3 size: 14 residues. Germline V gives CDR1 SGHRS, CDR2 YFSETQ. V shed 1 base and J shed 3 bases, with 7 bases lying between them. The chain's CDR3 is CASSLWGANEKLFF. In DNA form, the CDR3 reads TGCGCCAGCAGCTTGTGGGGGGCTAATGAAAAACTGTTTTTT.

The chain couples TRBV11-3 to TRBJ2-4; the D gene is possibly TRBD2 (6 bases). The CDR3 runs to 15 residues. Trimming removed 6 bases from V and 0 bases from J, with 12 bases in between. The V gene's germline CDR1 is SGHNT and CDR2 YENEEA. This chain's CDR3 is CASSSWGEAKNIQYF. CDR3 coding DNA: TGTGCCAGCAGTTCCTGGGGGGAAGCCAAAAACATTCAGTACTTC.

With regard to this clone: Other DNA sequences of this sample code for an identical CDR3. The J gene is TRBJ2-2, the V gene TRBV11-3; 7 positions match TRBD2. There are 16 residues in the CDR3. The ends lost 3 bases at V and 3 bases at J; junction bases unmatched: 7. Per the germline V gene, CDR1 is SGHNT and CDR2 is YENEEA. In nucleotides, the CDR3 is TGTGCCAGCAGCTTGCCCCGGGGAGGGGACACCGGGGAGCTGTTTTTT. This sequence encodes CASSLPRGGDTGELFF.

This clone qualifies as large. The CDR3: CATSRGSLEETQYF. CDR3 DNA: TGTGCCACCAGCAGAGGGTCCCTGGAGGAGACCCAGTACTTC. The chain uses TRBV15 and TRBJ2-5; D is unclear. Germline lookup yields CDR1 LNHNV and CDR2 YYDKDF (reference sequence). Trimming shortened V by 1 base and J by 5 bases, and 11 bases separated the two germline ends. This CDR3 is built from 14 residues.

This clone has a handful of counts. The CDR3 loop is CASSLGGSITEAFF. Written as DNA, the CDR3 is TGCGCCAGCAGCCTGGGGGGCAGTATCACTGAAGCTTTCTTT. The rearrangement joins TRBV5-1 to TRBJ1-1; maybe TRBD1 (6 bases). Germline CDR1 reads SGHRS; CDR2 reads YFSETQ. This CDR3 is built from 14 residues. Trimming pared 4 bases from V and 4 bases from J, leaving 14 bases between.

V and J are TRBV15 and TRBJ2-7; 9 positions agree with TRBD1. The germline V gene encodes CDR1 LNHNV and CDR2 YYDKDF (reference sequence). The CDR3 contains 17 residues. The V gene end was trimmed by 5 bases and the J gene end by 3 bases; junction bases not matched to a gene: 14. The CDR3 bases are TGTGCCACCAGCTCGCACAGGGGGCGCGTCCCCTTCTACGAGCAGTACTTC. Residues: CATSSHRGRVPFYEQYF.

The chain combines TRBV29-1 with TRBJ2-1, with D possibly being TRBD1 (6 bases). The CDR3 runs 14 residues. CDR1 and CDR2 from the germline V gene are SQVTM and ANQGSEA. Trimming removed 3 bases at V and 9 bases at J, with 18 bases between. This chain's CDR3 is CSVEGPLTGLEQFF. CDR3 DNA sequence: TGCAGCGTTGAGGGGCCTCTAACAGGGCTTGAGCAGTTCTTC.

The CDR3 loop is CASSLVSQNTGELFF. The CDR3, as DNA: TGTGCCAGCAGCTTAGTCAGCCAGAACACCGGGGAGCTGTTTTTT. The V call is TRBV11-3, the J call TRBJ2-2; D gene uncertain. This CDR3 has 15 amino acids. In germline, CDR1 is SGHNT, CDR2 YENEEA. Trimming removed 1 base at V and 1 base at J, with 7 bases between.

In its sample, this clone was seen many times. The J gene is TRBJ1-5, the V gene TRBV6-8, with D unclear. The germline V and J ends were trimmed by 2 bases and 6 bases, with 5 bases remaining between them. CDR1 and CDR2 from the germline V gene are MNHGY and SAAAGT. The CDR3 spans 12 residues. This CDR3 is CASSYRVQPQHF. CDR3 sequence (DNA): TGTGCCAGCAGTTACAGGGTTCAGCCCCAGCATTTT.

This clone was observed a few times. The chain combines TRBV28 with TRBJ2-2; D could derive from TRBD1 or TRBD2 (5 bases each). The germline CDR1 and CDR2 sequences are MDHEN and SYDVKM. This CDR3 is built from 15 residues. V was clipped by 11 bases and J by 1 base, with 17 bases between them. CDR3 sequence (DNA): TGTGCCTCAGCAGGGTGGGACCAGAACACCGGGGAGCTGTTTTTT. Encoded protein: CASAGWDQNTGELFF.